This T cell receptor beta chain was identified during a study of CD8 T cells in Susac syndrome. Findings and limits, study-wide: Where Susac syndrome CD4+ T cell repertoires were concerned, no clonal expansion was evident.

Random hexamers were used to reverse transcribe the RNA input (roughly 0.5 to 1 ug). The immunoSEQ assay covered 54 Vbeta and 13 Jbeta segments for CDR3. TCRdb used MiXCR to reprocess the immunoSEQ multiplex PCR reads, holding one entry per CDR3 protein. The data hold around 140,000 distinct CDR3 sequences, with 85% to 95% observed a single time. Notes on this clonotype: Its antigen is currently unknown.

Trimming left V 5 bases short and J 3 bases short, with 11 bases between. CDR3 size: 13 residues. Germline values: CDR1 DFQATT, CDR2 SNEGSKA (reference sequence). Patients with Susac syndrome met diagnostic criteria that were recently defined for definite or probable disease. The V call is TRBV20-1, the J call TRBJ2-1, with a tentative D call TRBD2 (6 bases). The clonotype was recovered from a human donor with Susac syndrome. Sequencing was performed on CD4+ T cells from PBMCs. Written as DNA, the CDR3 is TGCAGTGCTCAAAGGACTATCTACAATGAGCAGTTCTTC. Translated, it gives CSAQRTIYNEQFF.